The following is a T cell receptor beta chain sequence with its context. These data belong to a study of blood T cell repertoires in COVID-19. Overall study context: Sample material is recorded as cDNA or gDNA derived from T cells, B-cell-depleted T cells, or PBMCs.

The study recruited people aged roughly 18 to 95 years across approximately 24 US areas. Cohort assignment relied on participant-reported clinical history. Sequenced by immunoSEQ multiplex PCR; TCRdb stores in-frame clones only, minus some. The sample has approximately 500,000 clones; roughly 90% are singletons. Germline-derived CDR1 and CDR2 are MNHEY and SVGEGT. The CDR3 loop spans 19 amino acids. J was trimmed by 2 bases and V by 5 bases; bases with no gene match: 13. The origin of this receptor is a woman in her thirties or forties who had recovered from COVID-19. Sequenced sample: PBMCs or T cells enriched from blood (not recorded which). This chain connects TRBV6-2 or TRBV6-3 to TRBJ2-5; TRBD2 matches at 14 bases. The CDR3 DNA follows: TGTGCCAGCAGTAGGACTAGCGGGAGGATCCCTCGTGAGCAAGAGACCCAGTACTTC. This translates into CASSRTSGRIPREQETQYF.